The rows below give T cell receptor beta chains drawn from one sample of a study of T cells in localized non-small cell lung cancer. Produced via immunoSEQ multiplex PCR; TCRdb's table is partial and in-frame only. The table lists some 130,000 clones, more than 80% of them singletons. The source material was peripheral blood, sampled before any cancer treatment. The receptors stem from a female donor over 55 with stage I lung adenocarcinoma. The CDR3 runs from the conserved cysteine through the conserved F or W. The D gene is left open where the match is weak. Clone size is stated in some rows and not others, as once, few, many or a class when expanded.

clone_size | d_call | j_call | v_call | cdr3_aa | cdr3_nt
NA | NA | TRBJ1-5 | TRBV28 | CATKAPNQPQHF | TGTGCCACCAAAGCGCCAAATCAGCCCCAGCATTTT
NA | NA | TRBJ1-1 | TRBV18 | CASSPSISTAGMNTEAFF | TGTGCCAGCTCACCATCTATCTCTACGGCAGGGATGAACACTGAAGCTTTCTTT
NA | NA | TRBJ2-2 | TRBV28 | CASSLLGPANTGELFF | TGTGCCAGCAGTTTATTGGGTCCGGCGAACACCGGGGAGCTGTTTTTT
NA | NA | TRBJ2-5 | TRBV18 | CASTQTPGKETQYF | TGTGCCAGCACCCAGACCCCGGGTAAAGAGACCCAGTACTTC
NA | TRBD1 | TRBJ1-1 | TRBV10-3 | CAISDRQGGTEAFF | TGTGCCATCAGTGATCGACAGGGTGGGACTGAAGCTTTCTTT
NA | TRBD1 | TRBJ1-2 | TRBV15 | CATSDRELYGYTF | TGTGCCACATCGGACAGGGAATTGTATGGCTACACCTTC
NA | NA | TRBJ2-7 | TRBV7-3 | CASSPYNEQYF | TGTGCCAGCAGCCCATATAACGAGCAGTACTTC
NA | TRBD1 | TRBJ2-1 | TRBV2 | CATNRGYNEQFF | TGTGCCACGAACAGGGGCTACAATGAGCAGTTCTTC
NA | NA | TRBJ2-7 | TRBV1 | CTSYKTGVGDEQYF | TGCACCAGTTACAAGACAGGGGTGGGGGACGAGCAGTACTTC
NA | TRBD1 | TRBJ1-1 | TRBV14 | CASSHQTGPMVTEAFF | TGTGCCAGCAGCCACCAGACAGGGCCGATGGTAACTGAAGCTTTCTTT
NA | NA | TRBJ2-1 | TRBV5-4 | CASSLGGRNNEQFF | TGTGCCAGCAGCTTGGGGGGGCGCAACAATGAGCAGTTCTTC
NA | NA | TRBJ2-7 | TRBV28 | CASSPTGLEQYF | TGTGCCAGCAGTCCAACAGGACTCGAGCAGTACTTC
NA | NA | TRBJ2-7 | TRBV28 | CASGQSPYEQYF | TGTGCCTCCGGACAGAGCCCCTACGAGCAGTACTTC
NA | NA | TRBJ2-1 | TRBV4-1 | CASSPLGSYNEQFF | TGCGCCAGCAGCCCGCTGGGCTCCTACAATGAGCAGTTCTTC
NA | NA | TRBJ2-1 | TRBV9 | CASSVASYNEQFF | TGTGCCAGCAGCGTAGCCAGTTACAATGAGCAGTTCTTC
NA | NA | TRBJ1-2 | TRBV5-4 | CASGAGAGGGYTF | TGTGCCAGCGGCGCGGGGGCCGGGGGTGGCTACACCTTC
NA | NA | TRBJ2-7 | TRBV20-1 | CSANYRDF | TGCAGTGCTAATTACCGGGACTTC
NA | TRBD2 | TRBJ2-4 | TRBV5-4 | CASSWGTGLGKNIQYF | TGTGCCAGCAGCTGGGGGACGGGACTAGGAAAAAACATTCAGTACTTC
NA | NA | TRBJ1-4 | TRBV19 | CASSIPATNEKLFF | TGTGCCAGTAGTATTCCCGCAACTAATGAAAAACTGTTTTTT
NA | NA | TRBJ2-5 | TRBV28 | CASSFLGAGETQYF | TGTGCCAGCAGTTTTCTCGGGGCCGGGGAGACCCAGTACTTC
NA | NA | TRBJ1-3 | TRBV25-1 | CASSEYRVSGNTIYF | TGTGCCAGCAGTGAATACAGGGTATCCGGAAACACCATATATTTT
NA | TRBD2 | TRBJ2-1 | TRBV5-1 | CASSLPTSGLYNEQFF | TGCGCCAGCAGCTTGCCGACTAGCGGCCTTTACAATGAGCAGTTCTTC
once | NA | TRBJ2-1 | TRBV6-5 | CASSYLVVGSYNEQFF | TGTGCCAGCAGTTACTTAGTAGTAGGCTCCTACAATGAGCAGTTCTTC
NA | NA | TRBJ2-1 | TRBV7-8 | CASSLAQPNEQFF | TGTGCCAGCAGCTTGGCACAACCTAATGAGCAGTTCTTC
NA | TRBD2 | TRBJ2-7 | TRBV13 | CASSPASGTYEQYF | TGTGCCAGCAGCCCCGCTAGCGGGACGTACGAGCAGTACTTC
NA | NA | TRBJ2-7 | TRBV5-1 | CASSSVPGSYEQYF | TGCGCCAGCAGCTCCGTCCCCGGGAGCTACGAGCAGTACTTC
NA | NA | TRBJ1-5 | TRBV6-5 | CASSYDSNQPQHF | TGTGCCAGCAGTTACGATAGCAATCAGCCCCAGCATTTT
NA | NA | TRBJ1-3 | TRBV6-1 | CASSEFLTDSSGNTIYF | TGTGCCAGCAGCGAATTCCTGACAGATAGCTCTGGAAACACCATATATTTT
NA | NA | TRBJ1-1 | TRBV15 | CATSHTGNTEAFF | TGTGCCACCAGCCATACAGGGAACACTGAAGCTTTCTTT
NA | NA | TRBJ2-3 | TRBV7-9 | CASSSSTDTQYF | TGTGCCAGCAGCTCCTCAACAGATACGCAGTATTTT
NA | NA | TRBJ1-2 | TRBV25-1 | CASSEFGGHDGYTF | TGTGCCAGCAGTGAATTCGGGGGGCATGATGGCTACACCTTC
NA | NA | TRBJ1-2 | TRBV5-1 | CASSPTGWSNGYTF | TGCGCCAGCAGCCCAACAGGGTGGAGTAACGGCTACACCTTC
NA | NA | TRBJ2-3 | TRBV4-2 | CASSWGRRERTDTQYF | TGTGCCAGCAGCTGGGGGAGGAGGGAACGCACAGATACGCAGTATTTT
once | TRBD2 | TRBJ2-7 | TRBV4-1 | CASSQVIRGTSGIYEQYF | TGCGCCAGCAGCCAAGTCATTCGGGGGACTAGCGGGATCTACGAGCAGTACTTC
NA | NA | TRBJ1-1 | TRBV6-5 | CASSSRQANTEAFF | TGTGCCAGCAGTTCACGACAGGCGAACACTGAAGCTTTCTTT
NA | TRBD1 | TRBJ1-2 | TRBV7-9 | CASSSPGQEYGYTF | TGTGCCAGCAGCTCGCCGGGACAGGAGTATGGCTACACCTTC
NA | NA | TRBJ2-5 | TRBV28 | CASSLGRQETQYF | TGTGCCAGCAGTTTAGGGAGGCAAGAGACCCAGTACTTC
NA | NA | TRBJ1-2 | TRBV27 | CASSFLDRPYGYTF | TGTGCCAGCAGTTTTCTCGACAGGCCCTATGGCTACACCTTC
NA | NA | TRBJ2-7 | TRBV2 | CASSERGRTYEQYF | TGTGCCAGCAGTGAAAGGGGACGAACCTACGAGCAGTACTTC
once | TRBD1 | TRBJ2-7 | TRBV30 | CAWSSRRGYPYEQYF | TGTGCCTGGAGTAGCCGCAGGGGGTACCCCTACGAGCAGTACTTC
NA | NA | TRBJ2-2 | TRBV5-1 | CASSLGGLLNTGELFF | TGCGCCAGCAGCTTGGGTGGTCTTTTGAACACCGGGGAGCTGTTTTTT
few | NA | TRBJ2-1 | TRBV2 | CASSEGPSSYNEQFF | TGTGCCAGCAGTGAGGGCCCGAGCTCCTACAATGAGCAGTTCTTC
NA | NA | TRBJ2-2 | TRBV19 | CASSNTGELFF | TGTGCCAGTAGTAACACCGGGGAGCTGTTTTTT
NA | NA | TRBJ1-1 | TRBV6-5 | CASSSRVLTEAFF | TGTGCCAGCAGTTCCAGGGTTCTCACTGAAGCTTTCTTT
NA | NA | TRBJ2-3 | TRBV10-1 | CASSESVDTQYF | TGCGCCAGCAGTGAGTCTGTTGATACGCAGTATTTT